The 31 T cell receptor beta chains given below trace back to one sample, sequenced in a study of breast tumors, draining lymph nodes, adjacent tissues. TCRdb passed the multiplex PCR reads through MiXCR, listing each CDR3 protein once. The sample records about 47,000 distinct CDR3 sequences, roughly 23% being singletons. Sample: breast tumor tissue. Source of these receptors: a female donor with breast cancer. Some clones in this sample may be carry-over from other donors' samples.

The rearrangement links TRBV18 to TRBJ2-5, with D perhaps TRBD1 (7 bases). Trimming pared 3 bases from V and 5 bases from J, leaving 22 bases between. Germline lookup yields CDR1 KGHSH and CDR2 LQKENI. The CDR3 loop spans 17 amino acids. The CDR3 DNA reads as TGTGCCAGCTCACCGTCGATCCTAACGACAGGGAGGGAGACCCAGTACTTC. Translation gives CASSPSILTTGRETQYF.

Many counts were recorded for this clonotype. The rearrangement joins TRBV5-1 to TRBJ2-2; TRBD2 agrees at 7 bases. In germline, CDR1 is SGHRS, CDR2 YFSETQ. The CDR3 runs to 14 residues. V lost 0 bases to trimming and J lost 7 bases; unmatched junction nucleotides: 3. The CDR3 spells CASSLVGRNGELFF. CDR3 coding DNA: TGCGCCAGCAGCTTGGTCGGGAGGAACGGGGAGCTGTTTTTT.

In this sample, this clonotype turned up a few times. This chain connects TRBV4-1 to TRBJ2-1; TRBD2 matches 15 bases. The V and J ends lost 2 bases and 8 bases, in that order; junction bases with no gene match: 13. Germline V CDR1 and CDR2: MGHRA, YSYEKL. The length of the CDR3 is 19 residues. The CDR3 nucleotides are TGCGCCAGCAGCCAACCGATAGATAGGACTAGCGGGAGGGCCCATGAGCAGTTCTTC. This codes for CASSQPIDRTSGRAHEQFF.

The table lists this clonotype with a few counts. The chain carries TRBV28 and TRBJ2-2, with a weak D call TRBD1 (6 bases). The length of the CDR3 is 16 residues. Trimming removed 5 bases at V and 8 bases at J, with 21 bases between. The germline gives CDR1 MDHEN, CDR2 SYDVKM. CDR3: CASSPPGQLRQGELFF. In DNA form, the CDR3 reads TGTGCCAGCAGTCCTCCAGGACAGCTAAGACAAGGGGAGCTGTTTTTT.

This clonotype has a handful of counts. Here the CDR3 reads CASSLGGPQETQYF. As DNA, the CDR3 is TGTGCCAGCAGCTTAGGGGGGCCTCAAGAGACCCAGTACTTC. The chain uses TRBV7-2 and TRBJ2-5; D is perhaps TRBD1 (6 bases). CDR1 SGHTA and CDR2 FQGNSA come from the germline V gene. The CDR3 has 14 residues. V was clipped by 1 base and J by 2 bases, with 8 bases between them.

This clonotype has at least ten counts. The V gene is TRBV9, the J gene TRBJ1-3; D uncertain. V was trimmed by 1 base and J by 2 bases, leaving 16 bases between them. The germline V gene has CDR1 SGDLS and CDR2 YYNGEE. CDR3 length: 17 residues. In DNA form, the CDR3 reads TGTGCCAGCAGCGTAACGGGAATAGGGCAGACTGGAAACACCATATATTTT. Its translation: CASSVTGIGQTGNTIYF.

This clonotype is medium-sized in the sample. The gene calls are TRBV10-3 and TRBJ1-2; D is ambiguous. The germline CDR1 and CDR2 sequences are ENHRY and SYGVKD. Between the trimmed V and J ends, which lost 2 bases and 2 bases, there was a span of 12 bases. CDR3 length: 15 amino acids. The CDR3 sequence: CAISEPLVGNYGYTF. For the CDR3, the DNA is TGTGCCATCAGTGAGCCCCTGGTCGGAAACTATGGCTACACCTTC.

Comments on this clonotype: Just one base apart from a much larger clone, this may be a read error. The J gene is TRBJ1-5, the V gene TRBV30; D is unclear. Per the germline V gene, CDR1 is GTSNPN and CDR2 is SVGIG (reference sequence). V dropped 5 bases and J dropped 3 bases, with 14 bases sitting between them. This CDR3 spans 14 amino acids. CDR3 loop: CAWREAGYNQPQHF. The CDR3, as DNA: TGTGCCTGGCGTGAAGCCGGCTACAATCAGCCCCAGCATTTT.

This clonotype was seen ten or more times. This chain connects TRBV28 to TRBJ1-4, with a tentative D call TRBD1 (5 bases). The CDR3 consists of 14 residues. V lost 5 bases and J lost 4, with 11 bases in between. Germline values: CDR1 MDHEN, CDR2 SYDVKM. The CDR3 reads CASSTRGLNEKLFF. In nucleotides, the CDR3 is TGTGCCAGCAGTACTCGGGGCCTTAATGAAAAACTGTTTTTT.

Many counts were recorded for this clonotype. This chain links TRBV6-1 with TRBJ2-1; the match to TRBD2 covers 10 bases. The ends lost 9 bases at V and 3 bases at J; junction bases unmatched: 5. The CDR3 is 14 residues long. The V gene's germline CDR1 is MNHNS and CDR2 SASEGT. CDR3 residues: CASSLAGDYNEQFF. Here the CDR3 DNA reads TGTGCCAGTTCCCTAGCGGGGGACTACAATGAGCAGTTCTTC.

By share, this clonotype counts as medium-sized. V and J are TRBV2 and TRBJ2-7, with D possibly TRBD2 on 6 matching bases. Germline-derived CDR1 and CDR2 are SNHLY and FYNNEI. CDR3 length equals 12 residues. Trimming stripped 5 bases from V and 4 bases from J, with 9 bases between. CDR3 nucleotide sequence: TGTGCCAGCAGTCCCCGGGAGTACGAGCAGTACTTC. The encoded protein is CASSPREYEQYF.

This clonotype was counted many times. V usage is TRBV20-1 and J usage is TRBJ2-7; D is uncertain. Germline values: CDR1 DFQATT, CDR2 SNEGSKA (reference sequence). Trimming took 1 base from V and 0 from J, leaving 10 bases between them. The CDR3 is 14 residues long. CDR3 loop: CSARAGSSSYEQYF. The DNA of the CDR3 is TGCAGTGCTAGAGCCGGGTCTAGCTCCTACGAGCAGTACTTC.

This clonotype has a count of ten or more. V and J are TRBV15 and TRBJ1-6; a weak D match, TRBD1 (5 bases). Germline values: CDR1 LNHNV, CDR2 YYDKDF (reference sequence). With 0 bases removed from V and 10 bases from J, the gap between germline ends came to 13 bases. The CDR3 covers 15 residues. CDR3 bases: TGTGCCACCAGCAGAGACAGGGAAGGTGGATCACCCCTCCACTTT. Protein sequence: CATSRDREGGSPLHF.

This clonotype occurred many times. The genes are TRBV30 and TRBJ1-5, with unresolved D. There are 13 residues in the CDR3. Germline lookup yields CDR1 GTSNPN and CDR2 SVGIG (reference sequence). The V end was cut by 0 bases, the J end by 11 bases, with 14 bases between. CDR3 residues: CAWSVGTDAAQHF. In nucleotides, the CDR3 is TGTGCCTGGAGTGTTGGCACCGACGCGGCCCAGCATTTT. The full variable domain, in which reference TRBV30 and TRBJ1-5 provide the parts outside the CDR3, is SQTIHQWPATLVQPVGSPLSLECTVEGTSNPNLYWYRQAAGRGLQLLFYSVGIGQISSEVPQNLSASRPQDRQFILSSKKLLLSDSGFYLCAWSVGTDAAQHFGDGTRLSIL.

This clonotype appeared many times. J is TRBJ1-6 and V is TRBV3-1; perhaps TRBD1 as D (5 bases). The V gene lost 2 bases and the J gene lost 7 bases, with 12 bases spanning the gap. CDR3 length: 15 amino acids. The V gene's germline CDR1 is LGHDT and CDR2 YNNKEL (reference sequence). The CDR3 bases are TGTGCCAGCAGCCAAAGTGAGACAGACAATTCACCCCTCCACTTT. Translation: CASSQSETDNSPLHF. Together with reference TRBV3-1 and TRBJ1-6, the CDR3 gives the full variable domain: DTAVSQTPKYLVTQMGNDKSIKCEQNLGHDTMYWYKQDSKKFLKIMFSYNNKELIINETVPNRFSPKSPDKAHLNLHINSLELGDSAVYFCASSQSETDNSPLHFGNGTRLTVT.

This clonotype appeared many times. The chain is built from TRBV10-3 and TRBJ2-7; 7 bases are shared with TRBD1. The CDR3 runs to 14 residues. Germline V gene lookup returns CDR1 ENHRY and CDR2 SYGVKD. V was pared by 4 bases and J by 3 bases, with 6 bases of the junction left unmatched. In DNA, the CDR3 is TGTGCCATCAGTGCTGGACAGGACAACTACGAGCAGTACTTC. It yields the protein CAISAGQDNYEQYF.

Ten or more counts support this clonotype. The gene calls are TRBV7-3 and TRBJ2-7; D is uncertain. The CDR3 loop spans 13 amino acids. The V end lost 5 bases, the J end lost 3 bases, and 11 bases lay between the germline ends. The germline CDR1 and CDR2 sequences are SGHTA and FQGTGA. CDR3 sequence (DNA): TGTGCCAGCAGCACGCAAAAGGGCTACGAGCAGTACTTC. It encodes CASSTQKGYEQYF.

On this clonotype: A read error is possible here, since a much larger clone lies one base away. The CDR3 carries no conserved terminal phenylalanine or tryptophan, so it likely arises from a read error. The genes are TRBV7-3 and TRBJ2-3; a weak D match, TRBD2 (5 bases). The CDR3 runs 16 residues. In germline, CDR1 is SGHTA, CDR2 FQGTGA. Trimming took 1 base from V and 1 from J, leaving 12 bases between them. The CDR3 nucleotides are TGTGCCAGCAGCTTAAGGGGAGCGCCCGGCACAGATACGCAGTATCTT. This codes for CASSLRGAPGTDTQYL.

The chain combines TRBV30 with TRBJ1-5; D perhaps matches TRBD1 (5 bases). CDR1 is GTSNPN and CDR2 is SVGIG in the germline V gene (reference sequence). CDR3 length equals 13 residues. V lost 2 bases, J lost 4 bases, and 9 bases lay in between. The CDR3 reads CAWSLGPNQPQHF. The CDR3 DNA is TGTGCCTGGAGTCTGGGGCCAAATCAGCCCCAGCATTTT.

This chain joins TRBV20-1 and TRBJ2-3, with 13 positions matching TRBD2. Trimming took 1 base from V and 11 from J; bases not matched to a gene: 0. The CDR3 is 12 residues long. CDR1 is DFQATT, CDR2 SNEGSKA, per germline (reference sequence). CDR3 bases: TGCAGTGCTAGAGGGACTAGCGGGGGGCAGTATTTT. Its translation is CSARGTSGGQYF.

A remark on this clonotype: Just one base apart from a much larger clone, this may be a read error. The genes are TRBV20-1 and TRBJ2-3, with 10 bases that match TRBD1. Trimming took 2 bases from V and 1 from J; bases not matched to a gene: 6. The CDR3 has 16 residues. CDR1 DFQATT and CDR2 SNEGSKA come from the germline V gene (reference sequence). This chain's CDR3 is CSARNTGTGGTDTQYF. The CDR3, as DNA: TGCAGTGCTAGAAATACCGGGACAGGGGGCACAGATACGCAGTATTTT.

This clonotype has a count of ten or more. The chain carries TRBV5-1 and TRBJ2-7; D is unclear. The CDR3 runs 16 residues. Per germline, CDR1 SGHRS and CDR2 YFSETQ. Trimming removed 3 bases from V and 1 base from J, with 17 bases in between. The DNA for the CDR3 is TGCGCCAGCAGCTCCGGCCCCATGGACGGTTCCTACGAGCAGTACTTC. Translating gives CASSSGPMDGSYEQYF.

This clonotype is deemed medium-sized. This chain connects TRBV11-3 to TRBJ2-3; 7 nucleotides align to TRBD2. With 4 bases clipped from V and 4 bases from J, the junction kept 5 bases outside the gene matches. The germline V gene has CDR1 SGHNT and CDR2 YENEEA. The CDR3 totals 14 residues. DNA for the CDR3: TGTGCCAGCAGCTCCCGACTAGCTCCAGATACGCAGTATTTT. It encodes CASSSRLAPDTQYF.

About this clonotype itself: This clone may be a read error of a much larger clone one base away. J is TRBJ2-2 and V is TRBV18; 10 nucleotides match TRBD2. The CDR3 spans 16 residues. The germline V gene encodes CDR1 KGHSH and CDR2 LQKENI. The CDR3 region is CASSQATSGLSGEPFF. CDR3 coding DNA: TGTGCCAGCTCACAAGCGACTAGCGGGTTGTCCGGGGAGCCGTTTTTT.

With respect to this clonotype: It may be a read error: a sequence one base away is much more abundant. The chain uses TRBV12-3 or TRBV12-4 and TRBJ1-2, with TRBD1 as a possible D gene (5 bases). This CDR3 is 13 amino acids long. V was clipped by 8 bases and J by 3 bases, with 13 bases between them. The CDR3: CASLLLGDYGYTF. The CDR3, as DNA: TGTGCCAGCCTCCTATTGGGGGACTATGGCTACACCTTC.

On this clonotype itself: One base away lies a much larger clone, so this may be a sequencing read error. CDR3 loop: CASKKGTFADTQYF. CDR3 coding DNA: TGTGCCAGCAAAAAAGGGACTTTCGCAGATACGCAGTATTTT. V is TRBV6-5 and J is TRBJ2-3; D perhaps matches TRBD2 (6 bases). The CDR3 totals 14 residues. The germline V gene encodes CDR1 MNHEY and CDR2 SVGAGI. V was pared by 7 bases and J by 4 bases, with 15 bases between.

This clonotype was recorded at least ten times. This chain connects TRBV13 to TRBJ2-1; 11 bases fit TRBD1. With 5 bases clipped from V and 8 bases from J, the junction kept 11 bases outside the gene matches. Germline assignment: CDR1 PRHDT and CDR2 FYEKMQ (reference sequence). The CDR3 has 16 residues. The chain's CDR3 is CASSLHRDRGIYEQFF. The CDR3 DNA reads TGTGCCAGCAGCCTCCACCGGGACAGGGGGATCTATGAGCAGTTCTTC.

Details on this clonotype: One base away lies a much larger clone, so this may be a sequencing read error. The chain carries TRBV6-1 and TRBJ1-2; no reliable D call. The germline gives CDR1 MNHNS, CDR2 SASEGT. This CDR3 comprises 13 residues. The CDR3 region is CAGSEVIQYGYTF. The CDR3 DNA reads TGTGCCGGCAGTGAAGTCATTCAATATGGCTACACCTTC.

This clonotype was recorded many times. The chain joins TRBV7-9 to TRBJ1-2; perhaps TRBD1 as D (5 bases). Germline values: CDR1 SEHNR, CDR2 FQNEAQ (reference sequence). The CDR3 spans 14 residues. V lost 1 base and J lost 8, with 14 bases in between. The CDR3 DNA is TGTGCCAGCAGCTTAGATCTGGGCAGGGACGGCTACACCTTC. This encodes CASSLDLGRDGYTF.

This chain connects TRBV10-3 to TRBJ2-7, with D possibly TRBD2 on 6 matching bases. V lost 3 bases and J lost 4, with 13 bases in between. The CDR3 has 14 residues. CDR1 ENHRY and CDR2 SYGVKD come from the germline V gene. Here the CDR3 DNA reads TGTGCCATCAGTGATACGGGAGCGGTTTACGAGCAGTACTTC. Encoded protein: CAISDTGAVYEQYF.

The rearrangement joins TRBV20-1 to TRBJ1-1, with unresolved D. Germline V gives CDR1 DFQATT, CDR2 SNEGSKA (reference sequence). Trimming took off 1 base at V and 0 bases at J, with 6 bases between the two ends. The CDR3 length is 13 residues. The CDR3 region has the DNA TGCAGTGCTAGAGGGGCTCTGAACACTGAAGCTTTCTTT. It codes for CSARGALNTEAFF.